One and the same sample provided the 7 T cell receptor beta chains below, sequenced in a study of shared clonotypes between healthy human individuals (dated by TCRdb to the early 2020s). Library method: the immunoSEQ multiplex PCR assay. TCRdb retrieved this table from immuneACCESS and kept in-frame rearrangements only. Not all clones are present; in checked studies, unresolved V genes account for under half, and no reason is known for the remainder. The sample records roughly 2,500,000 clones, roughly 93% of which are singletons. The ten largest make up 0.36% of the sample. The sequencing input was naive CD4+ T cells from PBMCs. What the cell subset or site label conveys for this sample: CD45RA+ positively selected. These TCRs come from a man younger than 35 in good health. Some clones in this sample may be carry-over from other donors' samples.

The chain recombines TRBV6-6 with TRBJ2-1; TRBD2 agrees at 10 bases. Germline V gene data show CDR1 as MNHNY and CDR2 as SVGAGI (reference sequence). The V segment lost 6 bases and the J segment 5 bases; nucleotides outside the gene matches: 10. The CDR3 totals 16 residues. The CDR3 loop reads CASRTLAGAGHNEQFF. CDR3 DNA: TGTGCCAGCAGGACCCTAGCGGGAGCAGGCCACAATGAGCAGTTCTTC.

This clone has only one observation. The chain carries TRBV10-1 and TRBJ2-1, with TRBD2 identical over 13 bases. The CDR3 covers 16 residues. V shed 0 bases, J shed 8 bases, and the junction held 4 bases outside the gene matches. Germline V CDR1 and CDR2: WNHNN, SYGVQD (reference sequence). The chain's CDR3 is CASSESWTSGSDEQFF. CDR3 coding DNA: TGCGCCAGCAGTGAGTCGTGGACTAGCGGGAGTGATGAGCAGTTCTTC.

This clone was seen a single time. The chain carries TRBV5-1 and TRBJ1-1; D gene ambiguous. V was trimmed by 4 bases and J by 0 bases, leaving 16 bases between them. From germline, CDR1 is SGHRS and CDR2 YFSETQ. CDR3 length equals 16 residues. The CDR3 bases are TGCGCCAGCAGCCGGTACGCAAGGGAGATGAACACTGAAGCTTTCTTT. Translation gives CASSRYAREMNTEAFF.

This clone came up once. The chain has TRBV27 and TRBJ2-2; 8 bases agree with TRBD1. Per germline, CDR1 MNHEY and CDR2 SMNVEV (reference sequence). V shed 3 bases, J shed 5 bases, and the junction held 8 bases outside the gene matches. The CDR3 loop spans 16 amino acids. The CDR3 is CASSFTFRGPTGELFF. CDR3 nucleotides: TGTGCCAGCAGTTTTACCTTCAGGGGGCCTACCGGGGAGCTGTTTTTT.

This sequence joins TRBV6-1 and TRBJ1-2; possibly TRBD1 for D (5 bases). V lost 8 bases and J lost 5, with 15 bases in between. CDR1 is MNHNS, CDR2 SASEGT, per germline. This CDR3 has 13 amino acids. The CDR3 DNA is TGTGCCAGCCGATCGACAGAGAGATATGGCTACACCTTC. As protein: CASRSTERYGYTF.

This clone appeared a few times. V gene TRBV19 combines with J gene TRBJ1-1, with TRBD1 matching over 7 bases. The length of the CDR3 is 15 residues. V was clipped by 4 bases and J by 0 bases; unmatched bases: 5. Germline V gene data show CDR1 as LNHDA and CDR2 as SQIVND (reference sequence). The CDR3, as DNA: TGTGCCAGTAGTACTCGGGACAGCCTGAACACTGAAGCTTTCTTT. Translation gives CASSTRDSLNTEAFF.

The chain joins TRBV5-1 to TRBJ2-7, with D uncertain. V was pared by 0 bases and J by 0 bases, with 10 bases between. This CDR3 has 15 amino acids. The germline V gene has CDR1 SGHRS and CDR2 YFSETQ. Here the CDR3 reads CASSLAALSSYEQYF. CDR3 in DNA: TGCGCCAGCAGCTTGGCGGCCTTAAGCTCCTACGAGCAGTACTTC.